Sequencing of this T cell receptor (beta chain) was carried out in a study of cytomegalovirus exposure and HLA in healthy donors. Donors sampled were nominally healthy, though unrecorded immune exposures were likely. Regarding this clone: The antigen remains unidentified.

Regarding the study as a whole: Reportedly, fewer N-insertions than the approximately 600-donor mean appeared in an Asian-associated ancestry cluster in a later analysis.

The PCR was carried out with 60 Vbeta primers and 13 Jbeta primers. Measured with immunoSEQ multiplex PCR; TCRdb has only the in-frame clones, and not every one. The table lists 200,000 to 250,000 clones, almost 85% of them singletons, with 0.58% in the top ten. Trimming stripped 4 bases from V and 5 bases from J, with 13 bases between. Germline CDR1 and CDR2: SGHTS and YDEGEE. CDR3 length: 13 residues. The sample comprised PBMCs. V and J are TRBV5-8 and TRBJ2-7, with TRBD1 as a possible D gene (6 bases). This TCR was recovered from a woman between 35 and 50 years old in good health and CMV-seronegative. The CDR3 bases are TGTGCCAGCAGCAATACAGGGCTCCACGAGCAGTACTTC. Its protein product is CASSNTGLHEQYF.